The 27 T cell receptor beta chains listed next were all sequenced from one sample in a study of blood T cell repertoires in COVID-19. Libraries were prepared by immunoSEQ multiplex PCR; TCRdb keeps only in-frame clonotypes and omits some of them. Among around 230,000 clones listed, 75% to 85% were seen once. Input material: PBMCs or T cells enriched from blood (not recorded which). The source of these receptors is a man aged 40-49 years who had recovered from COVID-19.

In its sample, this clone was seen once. As DNA, the CDR3 is TGTGCCAGCAGCTTGGCGGGATCGACAGGGTTCCCCTACGAGCAGTACTTC. Protein sequence: CASSLAGSTGFPYEQYF. V usage is TRBV5-5 and J usage is TRBJ2-7, with TRBD1 matching over 7 bases. The germline CDR1 and CDR2 sequences are SGHKS and YYEKEE (reference sequence). Losses at the gene ends were 0 bases for V and 2 bases for J; bases not matched to a gene: 11. The CDR3 totals 17 residues.

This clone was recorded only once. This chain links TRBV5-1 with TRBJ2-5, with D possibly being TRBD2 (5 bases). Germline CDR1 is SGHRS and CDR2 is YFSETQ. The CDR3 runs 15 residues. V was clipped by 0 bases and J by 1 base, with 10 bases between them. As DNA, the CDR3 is TGCGCCAGCAGCTTGGGTAGCGTGAGCCAAGAGACCCAGTACTTC. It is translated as CASSLGSVSQETQYF.

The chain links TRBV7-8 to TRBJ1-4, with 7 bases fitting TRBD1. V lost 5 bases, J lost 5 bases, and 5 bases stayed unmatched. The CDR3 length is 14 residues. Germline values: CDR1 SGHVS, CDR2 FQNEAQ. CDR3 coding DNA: TGTGCCAGCAGCCGGGGACAGAGAAATGAAAAACTGTTTTTT. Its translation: CASSRGQRNEKLFF.

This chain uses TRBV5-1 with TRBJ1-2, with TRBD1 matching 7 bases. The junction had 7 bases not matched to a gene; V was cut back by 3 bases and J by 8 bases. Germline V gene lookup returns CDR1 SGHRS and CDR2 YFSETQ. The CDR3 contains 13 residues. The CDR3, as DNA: TGCGCCAGCAGCTACGACAGGGCTATGGGCTACACCTTC. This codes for CASSYDRAMGYTF.

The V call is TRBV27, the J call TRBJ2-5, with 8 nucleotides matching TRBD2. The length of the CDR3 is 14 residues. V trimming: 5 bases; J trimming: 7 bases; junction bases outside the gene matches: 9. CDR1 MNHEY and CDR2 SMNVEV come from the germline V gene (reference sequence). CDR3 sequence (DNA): TGTGCCAGCAGTCCCCTCGGGGGGGCAGGGACCCAGTACTTC. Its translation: CASSPLGGAGTQYF.

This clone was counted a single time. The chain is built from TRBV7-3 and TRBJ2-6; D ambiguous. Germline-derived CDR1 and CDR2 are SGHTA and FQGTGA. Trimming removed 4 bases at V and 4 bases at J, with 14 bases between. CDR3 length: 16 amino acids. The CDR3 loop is CASSSRIAGGANVLTF. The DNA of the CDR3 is TGTGCCAGCAGCTCTAGAATAGCCGGGGGGGCCAACGTCCTGACTTTC.

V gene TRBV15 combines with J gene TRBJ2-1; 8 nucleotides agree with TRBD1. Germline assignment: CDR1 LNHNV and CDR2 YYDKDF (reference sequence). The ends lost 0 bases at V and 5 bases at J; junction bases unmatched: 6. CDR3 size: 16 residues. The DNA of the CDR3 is TGTGCCACCAGCAGAGATTCAGGGGGCGCTAACAATGAGCAGTTCTTC. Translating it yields CATSRDSGGANNEQFF. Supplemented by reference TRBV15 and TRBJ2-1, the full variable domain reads DAMVIQNPRYQVTQFGKPVTLSCSQTLNHNVMYWYQQKSSQAPKLLFHYYDKDFNNEADTPDNFQSRRPNTSFCFLDIRSPGLGDTAMYLCATSRDSGGANNEQFFGPGTRLTVL.

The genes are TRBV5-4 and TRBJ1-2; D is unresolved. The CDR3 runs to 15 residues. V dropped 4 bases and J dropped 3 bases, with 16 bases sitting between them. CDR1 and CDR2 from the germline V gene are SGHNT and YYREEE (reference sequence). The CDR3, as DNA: TGTGCCAGCAGCCCTATAAGTCCGGGAGACTATGGCTACACCTTC. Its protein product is CASSPISPGDYGYTF.

The CDR3 reads CATSRVQNKNIQYF. CDR3 DNA sequence: TGTGCCACCAGCAGAGTACAAAACAAAAACATTCAGTACTTC. This rearrangement joins TRBV15 to TRBJ2-4; D not resolved. The germline V gene has CDR1 LNHNV and CDR2 YYDKDF (reference sequence). CDR3 length: 14 residues. Trimming cost V 1 base and J 3 bases, with 7 bases left between them.

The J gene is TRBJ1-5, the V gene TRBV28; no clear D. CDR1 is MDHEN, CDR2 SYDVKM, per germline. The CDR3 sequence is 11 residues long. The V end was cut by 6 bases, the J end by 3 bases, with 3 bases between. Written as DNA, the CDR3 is TGTGCCAGCAGCATCAATCAGCCCCAGCATTTT. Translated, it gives CASSINQPQHF.

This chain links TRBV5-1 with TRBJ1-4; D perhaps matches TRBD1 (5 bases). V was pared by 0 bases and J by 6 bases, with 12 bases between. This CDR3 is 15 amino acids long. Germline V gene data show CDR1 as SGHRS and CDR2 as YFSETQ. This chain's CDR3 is CASSLEARVDEKLFF. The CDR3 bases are TGCGCCAGCAGCTTGGAAGCCAGGGTGGATGAAAAACTGTTTTTT.

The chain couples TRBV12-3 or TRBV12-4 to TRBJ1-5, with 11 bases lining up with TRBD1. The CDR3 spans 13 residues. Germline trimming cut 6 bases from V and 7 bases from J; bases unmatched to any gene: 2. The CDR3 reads CASRRTGGQPQHF. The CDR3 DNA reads TGTGCCAGCAGACGGACAGGGGGCCAGCCCCAGCATTTT.

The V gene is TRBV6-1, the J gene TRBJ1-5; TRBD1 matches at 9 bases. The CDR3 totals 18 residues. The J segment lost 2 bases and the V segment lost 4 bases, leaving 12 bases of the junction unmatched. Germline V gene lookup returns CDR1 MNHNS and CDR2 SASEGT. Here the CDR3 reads CASSARTGVGVGNQPQHF. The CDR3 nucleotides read TGTGCCAGCAGTGCTCGGACAGGGGTAGGAGTCGGCAATCAGCCCCAGCATTTT.

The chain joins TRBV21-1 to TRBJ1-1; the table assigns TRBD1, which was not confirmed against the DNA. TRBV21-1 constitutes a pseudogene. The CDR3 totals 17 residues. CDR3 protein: CASSKRMGLGISREAFF. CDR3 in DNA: TGTGCCAGCAGCAAAAGGATGGGCCTTGGAATCTCCCGTGAAGCTTTCTTT.

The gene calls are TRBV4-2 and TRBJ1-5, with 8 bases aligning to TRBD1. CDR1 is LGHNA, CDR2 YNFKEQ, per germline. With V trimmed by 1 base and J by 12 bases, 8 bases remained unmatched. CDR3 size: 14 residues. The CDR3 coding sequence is TGTGCCAGCAGCCAAGCCAGGACAGGGCCGGGCCAGCATTTT. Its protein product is CASSQARTGPGQHF.

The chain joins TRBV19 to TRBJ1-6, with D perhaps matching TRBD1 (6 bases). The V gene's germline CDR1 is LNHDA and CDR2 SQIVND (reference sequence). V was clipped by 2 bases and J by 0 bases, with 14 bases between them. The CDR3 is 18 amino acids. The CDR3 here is CASSITGPMSSYNSPLHF. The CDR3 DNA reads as TGTGCCAGTAGTATAACAGGGCCGATGAGCTCCTATAATTCACCCCTCCACTTT.

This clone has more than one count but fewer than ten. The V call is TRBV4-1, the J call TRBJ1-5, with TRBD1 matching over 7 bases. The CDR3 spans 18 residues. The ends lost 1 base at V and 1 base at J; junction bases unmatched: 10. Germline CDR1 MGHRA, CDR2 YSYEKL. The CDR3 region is CASSQADRGRVSNQPQHF. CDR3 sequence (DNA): TGCGCCAGCAGCCAAGCTGATAGGGGGCGCGTAAGCAATCAGCCCCAGCATTTT.

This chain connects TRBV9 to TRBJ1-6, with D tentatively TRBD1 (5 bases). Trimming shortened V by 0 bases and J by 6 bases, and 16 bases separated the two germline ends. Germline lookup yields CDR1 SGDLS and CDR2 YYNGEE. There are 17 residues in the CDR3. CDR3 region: CASSVASRGGSNSPLHF. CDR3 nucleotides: TGTGCCAGCAGCGTAGCTTCTAGGGGTGGCAGTAATTCACCCCTCCACTTT.

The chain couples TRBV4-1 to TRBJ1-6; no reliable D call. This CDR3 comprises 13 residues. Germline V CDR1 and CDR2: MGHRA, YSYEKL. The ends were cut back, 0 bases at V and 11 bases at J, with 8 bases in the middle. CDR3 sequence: CASSQEATTPLHF. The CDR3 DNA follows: TGCGCCAGCAGCCAAGAGGCCACTACACCCCTCCACTTT.

For the CDR3, the DNA is TGTGCCAGCAGCTTAGCGCGGGAGCAAGCGGCCGGGGAGCTGTTTTTT. Residues: CASSLAREQAAGELFF. This sequence joins TRBV7-9 and TRBJ2-2, with TRBD2 identical over 7 bases. V trimming: 0 bases; J trimming: 6 bases; junction bases outside the gene matches: 7. The V gene's germline CDR1 is SEHNR and CDR2 FQNEAQ (reference sequence). The CDR3 runs to 16 residues.

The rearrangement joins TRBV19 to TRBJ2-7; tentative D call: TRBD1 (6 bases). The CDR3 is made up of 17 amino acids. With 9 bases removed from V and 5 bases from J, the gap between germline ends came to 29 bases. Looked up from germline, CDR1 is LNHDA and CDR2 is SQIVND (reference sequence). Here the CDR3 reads CARVAEEKDRPTDEQYF. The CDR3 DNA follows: TGTGCCAGAGTAGCCGAGGAAAAAGACAGGCCGACCGACGAGCAGTACTTC.

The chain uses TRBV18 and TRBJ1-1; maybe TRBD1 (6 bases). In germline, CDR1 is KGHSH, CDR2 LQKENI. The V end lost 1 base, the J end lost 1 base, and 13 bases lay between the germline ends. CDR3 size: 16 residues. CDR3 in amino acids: CASSPRAGTQNTEAFF. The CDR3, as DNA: TGTGCCAGCTCACCACGGGCCGGGACACAGAACACTGAAGCTTTCTTT.

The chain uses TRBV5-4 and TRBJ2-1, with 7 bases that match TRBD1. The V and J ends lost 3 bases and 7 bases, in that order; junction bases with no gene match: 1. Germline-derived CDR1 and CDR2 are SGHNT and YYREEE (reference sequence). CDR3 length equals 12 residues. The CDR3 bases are TGTGCCAGCAGCTGGGGACAGAATGAGCAGTTCTTC. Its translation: CASSWGQNEQFF.

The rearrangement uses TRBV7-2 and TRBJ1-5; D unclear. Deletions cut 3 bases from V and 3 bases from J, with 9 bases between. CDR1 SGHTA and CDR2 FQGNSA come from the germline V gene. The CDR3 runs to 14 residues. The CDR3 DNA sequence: TGTGCCAGCAGCTTGTCGGAGACCAATCAGCCCCAGCATTTT. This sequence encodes CASSLSETNQPQHF.

The CDR3 DNA is TGTGCCAGCAGTTCCTGGGACAGGGTTGGCTACGAGCAGTACTTC. Its translation is CASSSWDRVGYEQYF. The chain carries TRBV27 and TRBJ2-7; the match to TRBD1 covers 9 bases. The germline gives CDR1 MNHEY, CDR2 SMNVEV (reference sequence). Trimming at V came to 4 bases and at J to 3 bases, leaving 7 bases not matched to a gene. The CDR3 length is 15 residues.

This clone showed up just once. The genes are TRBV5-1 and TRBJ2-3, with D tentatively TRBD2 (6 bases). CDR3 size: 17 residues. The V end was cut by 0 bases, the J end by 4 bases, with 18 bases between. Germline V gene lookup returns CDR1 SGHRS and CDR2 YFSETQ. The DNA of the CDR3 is TGCGCCAGCAGCTTGGCCGGGACGTGGGGCGGGGCAGATACGCAGTATTTT. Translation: CASSLAGTWGGADTQYF.

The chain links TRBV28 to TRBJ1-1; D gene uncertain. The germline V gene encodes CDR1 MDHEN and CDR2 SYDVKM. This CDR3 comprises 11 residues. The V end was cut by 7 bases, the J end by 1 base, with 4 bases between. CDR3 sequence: CASIQNTEAFF. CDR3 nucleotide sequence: TGTGCCAGCATCCAGAACACTGAAGCTTTCTTT.